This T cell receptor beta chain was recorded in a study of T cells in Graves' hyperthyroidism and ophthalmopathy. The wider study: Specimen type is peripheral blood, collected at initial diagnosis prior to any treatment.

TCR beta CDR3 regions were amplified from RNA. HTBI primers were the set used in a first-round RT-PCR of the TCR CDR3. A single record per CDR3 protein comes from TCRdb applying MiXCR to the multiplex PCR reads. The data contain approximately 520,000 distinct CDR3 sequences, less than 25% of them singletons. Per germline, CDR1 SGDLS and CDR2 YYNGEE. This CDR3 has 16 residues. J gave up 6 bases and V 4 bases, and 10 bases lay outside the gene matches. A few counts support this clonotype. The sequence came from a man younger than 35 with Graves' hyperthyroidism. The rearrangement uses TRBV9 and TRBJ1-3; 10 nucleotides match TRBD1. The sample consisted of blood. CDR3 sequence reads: CASSTNRDRGTNTIYF. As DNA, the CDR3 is TGTGCCAGCAGCACCAACCGGGACAGGGGAACAAACACCATATATTTT. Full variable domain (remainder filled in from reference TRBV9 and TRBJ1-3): DSGVTQTPKHLITATGQRVTLRCSPRSGDLSVYWYQQSLDQGLQFLIQYYNGEERAKGNILERFSAQQFPDLHSELNLSSLELGDSALYFCASSTNRDRGTNTIYFGEGSWLTVV.